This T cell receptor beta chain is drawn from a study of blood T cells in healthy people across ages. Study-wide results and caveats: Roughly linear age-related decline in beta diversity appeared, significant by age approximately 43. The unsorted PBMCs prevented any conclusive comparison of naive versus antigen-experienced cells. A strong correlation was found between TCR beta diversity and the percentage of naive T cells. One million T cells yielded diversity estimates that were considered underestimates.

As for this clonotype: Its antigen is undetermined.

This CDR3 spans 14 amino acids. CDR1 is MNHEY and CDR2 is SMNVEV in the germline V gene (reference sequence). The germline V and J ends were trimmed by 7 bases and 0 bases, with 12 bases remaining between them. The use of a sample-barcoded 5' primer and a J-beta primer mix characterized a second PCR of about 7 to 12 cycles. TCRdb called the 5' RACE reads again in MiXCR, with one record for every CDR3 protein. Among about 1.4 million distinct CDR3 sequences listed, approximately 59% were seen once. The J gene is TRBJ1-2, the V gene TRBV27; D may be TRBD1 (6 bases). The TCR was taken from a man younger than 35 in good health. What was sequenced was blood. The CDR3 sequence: CASKYRETNYGYTF. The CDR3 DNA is TGTGCCAGCAAGTACAGGGAAACTAACTATGGCTACACCTTC.